This T cell receptor (beta chain) was documented in a study of T cells in Graves' hyperthyroidism and ophthalmopathy. Whole-study findings and limits: Most expanded thyroid clonotypes above 0.001 also appeared in blood.

This clonotype has ten or more counts. Antigen unknown. Any patient presenting with uncontrolled infection, other autoimmune disease, pregnancy or lactation was left out. The CDR3 regions of TCR beta were amplified from RNA transcripts. RT-PCR in the first round (using the HTBI primer set) targeted the TCR CDR3. TCRdb analysed the multiplex PCR reads with MiXCR anew, one entry per CDR3 protein. The table lists more than 450,000 distinct CDR3 sequences, 14% of them singletons, with about 15% in the top ten. Trimming cost V 2 bases and J 4 bases; bases outside gene matches: 9. This CDR3 is 16 amino acids long. Germline CDR1 and CDR2: SGHDT and YYEEEE.

The chain combines TRBV5-6 with TRBJ2-1, with 7 bases identical to TRBD2. Sequenced material: blood. This clonotype was sampled from a woman in her forties with Graves' hyperthyroidism. CDR3 amino acids: CASSLGIGRSYNEQFF. DNA of the CDR3: TGTGCCAGCAGCTTAGGTATCGGGAGGAGTTACAATGAGCAGTTCTTC.